A selection of T cell receptor beta chains follows, all from one sample in a study of T-cell memory formation after mild COVID-19. Each CDR3 protein is one row after TCRdb ran MiXCR on the 5' RACE reads. The sample shows tens of thousands of distinct CDR3 sequences, more than 10% of them seen only once. Sequenced sample: PBMCs or a T cell subset sorted from them (not recorded which). The receptors here all came from an adult woman who had mild COVID-19 (a few samples of this study predate the infection). Cell type and time point are not known. Both conserved end residues are part of each CDR3. The D gene is left open where the match is weak. The listing skips clone size in some rows; elsewhere it reads once, few, many or a size class.

D gene,V gene,J gene,clone size,CDR3 DNA,CDR3 protein
.,TRBV5-1,TRBJ2-7,many,TGCGCCAGCAGCTTGGTCTCGACAGCGTACGAGCAGTACTTC,CASSLVSTAYEQYF
.,TRBV27,TRBJ2-1,.,TGTGCCAGCAGTCCTCGACAGGTTCGCGATGAGCAGTTCTTC,CASSPRQVRDEQFF
TRBD2,TRBV9,TRBJ2-3,many,TGTGCCAGCAGCCTTGGACTAGCGGGAGGGCCAGATACGCAGTATTTT,CASSLGLAGGPDTQYF
TRBD2,TRBV11-2,TRBJ2-2,few,TGTGCCAGCAGCGTCGGGACTAGCGGGACCGGGGAGCTGTTTTTT,CASSVGTSGTGELFF
TRBD1,TRBV12-3/TRBV12-4,TRBJ2-6,.,TGTGCCAGCAGTTCGGGACAGGGGGACTCTGGGGCCAACGTCCTGACTTTC,CASSSGQGDSGANVLTF
.,TRBV7-9,TRBJ2-1,many,TGTGCCAGCAGCTTAGGTTGGTCTGGAAACAATGAGCAGTTCTTC,CASSLGWSGNNEQFF
TRBD2,TRBV3-1,TRBJ2-2,few,TGTGCCAGCAGCCCTTGGACTAGCGGGGGGGCCGGGGAGCTGTTTTTT,CASSPWTSGGAGELFF
.,TRBV3-1,TRBJ1-3,few,TGTGCCAGCAGCCAAGACAGCTCTGGAAACACCATATATTTT,CASSQDSSGNTIYF
.,TRBV7-9,TRBJ2-5,many,TGTGCCAGCAGAAACATAGAGGAGACCCAGTACTTC,CASRNIEETQYF
.,TRBV29-1,TRBJ1-1,few,TGCAGCGTTGATGGGACCAGGGGCACTGAAGCTTTCTTT,CSVDGTRGTEAFF
.,TRBV6-5,TRBJ2-7,many,TGTGCCAGCAGTTACTTCCCCGGGTACGAGCAGTACTTC,CASSYFPGYEQYF
.,TRBV19,TRBJ1-1,.,TGTGCCAGTAGTATGGGGACCCTGAACACTGAAGCTTTCTTT,CASSMGTLNTEAFF
.,TRBV5-5,TRBJ2-1,.,TGTGCCAGCAGCTTGGCCTCGGGCTATGAGCAGTTCTTC,CASSLASGYEQFF
.,TRBV5-1,TRBJ1-4,few,TGCGCCAGCAGCTTGACAGCGATGAATGAAAAACTGTTTTTT,CASSLTAMNEKLFF
TRBD1,TRBV10-3,TRBJ2-6,.,TGTGCCATCAGTGAGTCTCCGGGACAGGGTATCTCTGGGGCCAACGTCCTGACTTTC,CAISESPGQGISGANVLTF
TRBD1,TRBV27,TRBJ1-5,few,TGTGCCAGCAGCGCCGGGACAGGGACTTTCAATCAGCCCCAGCATTTT,CASSAGTGTFNQPQHF
.,TRBV7-9,TRBJ2-7,.,TGTGCCAGCACCTCAGGCGCCGGCTACGAGCAGTACTTC,CASTSGAGYEQYF
TRBD1,TRBV7-9,TRBJ1-1,.,TGTGCCAGCAGCCCAGGGGGCGTCTTCTCTGAAGCTTTCTTT,CASSPGGVFSEAFF
TRBD1,TRBV9,TRBJ1-5,.,TGTGCCAGCAGCGCCGGGACAGGGTTCAATCAGCCCCAGCATTTT,CASSAGTGFNQPQHF
TRBD1,TRBV27,TRBJ2-1,.,TGTGCCAGCATACGCCGGCCAGGGGGCTTGAGAAACAACTACAATGAGCAGTTCTTC,CASIRRPGGLRNNYNEQFF
.,TRBV15,TRBJ2-1,few,TGTGCCACTGAAGACAGGAGCTCCTACAATGAGCAGTTCTTC,CATEDRSSYNEQFF
.,TRBV20-1,TRBJ2-7,many,TGCAGTGCTCAGGGACCACACCCCTACGAGCAGTACTTC,CSAQGPHPYEQYF
.,TRBV4-1,TRBJ2-5,few,TGCGCCAGCAGCCAAGCGGACGGACTGTATGAGACCCAGTACTTC,CASSQADGLYETQYF
.,TRBV4-1,TRBJ2-7,.,TGCGCCAGCAGCTTCCGGGCCTGGGCCTACGAGCAGTACTTC,CASSFRAWAYEQYF
.,TRBV29-1,TRBJ2-2,.,TGCAGCGCCCCCCGCACGAACACCGGGGAGCTGTTTTTT,CSAPRTNTGELFF
.,TRBV7-6,TRBJ2-7,.,TGTGCCAGCAGTTATAGACTCTCCTACGAGCAGTACTTC,CASSYRLSYEQYF
.,TRBV5-1,TRBJ1-2,.,TGCGCCAGCAGCTTGGCGGACTATGGCTACACCTTC,CASSLADYGYTF
.,TRBV5-6,TRBJ2-2,few,TGTGCCAGCAGCTCCGACGGAACCCGGACCGGGGAGCTGTTTTTT,CASSSDGTRTGELFF
.,TRBV12-3/TRBV12-4,TRBJ2-1,many,TGTGCCAGCAGCCAATGGGCTCTAGCGACCGAGCAGTTCTTC,CASSQWALATEQFF
.,TRBV7-9,TRBJ2-2,few,TGTGCCAGCAGCTCGAGCGGAACCGGGGAGCTGTTTTTT,CASSSSGTGELFF
.,TRBV9,TRBJ2-5,.,TGTGCCAGCAGCGTGGACGGGACTGAACAAGAGACCCAGTACTTC,CASSVDGTEQETQYF
.,TRBV3-1,TRBJ1-1,few,TGTGCCAGCAGCCAAGCGAGGGCAGGGGACACTGAAGCTTTCTTT,CASSQARAGDTEAFF
TRBD2,TRBV7-3,TRBJ2-3,.,TGTGCCAGCAGCTCGATGACCGGACTAGCGGGGCCAGATACGCAGTATTTT,CASSSMTGLAGPDTQYF
.,TRBV7-9,TRBJ2-3,.,TGTGCCAGCAGACCCCAACCGGGACCCGCAGTAGATACGCAGTATTTT,CASRPQPGPAVDTQYF
TRBD2,TRBV4-2,TRBJ2-1,few,TGTGCCAGCAGCCAAGTCCACCGGACTAGCGGGGACTACAATGAGCAGTTCTTC,CASSQVHRTSGDYNEQFF
TRBD1,TRBV15,TRBJ1-5,.,TGTGCCACCGGTACTACAGGGGTCAATCAGCCCCAGCATTTT,CATGTTGVNQPQHF
.,TRBV11-2,TRBJ2-5,few,TGTGCCAGCAGCCCAAGCCATTATGCTGGAGAGACCCAGTACTTC,CASSPSHYAGETQYF
.,TRBV10-3,TRBJ2-7,.,TGTGCCATCAGTGAAATCAAAGCGGGCTACGAGCAGTACTTC,CAISEIKAGYEQYF
.,TRBV7-3,TRBJ2-3,.,TGTGCCAGCAGCAGGGCTAACACAGATACGCAGTATTTT,CASSRANTDTQYF
.,TRBV6-2/TRBV6-3,TRBJ1-2,.,TGTGCCAGCCCCACGGGACCATACAGCAATGGCTACACCTTC,CASPTGPYSNGYTF
.,TRBV5-6,TRBJ2-7,.,TGTGCCAGCAGCCACCGGGGGGCCTCCTACGAGCAGTACTTC,CASSHRGASYEQYF
TRBD2,TRBV29-1,TRBJ2-1,.,TGCAGCGTTGATTACCAGACTAGCGGATTCTCCTACAATGAGCAGTTCTTC,CSVDYQTSGFSYNEQFF
.,TRBV12-3/TRBV12-4,TRBJ2-3,few,TGTGCCAGCAGTTTGAATGGGGGGGCCTCGACAGATACGCAGTATTTT,CASSLNGGASTDTQYF
.,TRBV7-9,TRBJ2-3,.,TGTGCCAGCAGCTTAGGCTCCGCCGACACAGATACGCAGTATTTT,CASSLGSADTDTQYF
.,TRBV9,TRBJ2-7,.,TGTGCCAGCAGCGTAGGGGGAGAACTGGAAACCTACGAGCAGTACTTC,CASSVGGELETYEQYF
TRBD1,TRBV9,TRBJ1-2,few,TGTGCCAGCACCCCGACGGGGACAGCTAACTATGGCTACACCTTC,CASTPTGTANYGYTF
TRBD2,TRBV4-3,TRBJ2-1,few,TGCGCCAGCAGCCAAGATGGGACCGGGACTAGCAGCTTCAATGAGCAGTTCTTC,CASSQDGTGTSSFNEQFF
TRBD1,TRBV19,TRBJ2-2,.,TGTGCCAGTAGCTACAGGGGGCCCACCGGGGAGCTGTTTTTT,CASSYRGPTGELFF
.,TRBV5-1,TRBJ2-3,few,TGCGCCAGCAGCTTTGAGAGGCCCGCGGTCGGAGATACGCAGTATTTT,CASSFERPAVGDTQYF
.,TRBV9,TRBJ2-7,few,TGTGCCAGCAGCACCCGCTCCGGGCCCTCGGGCGAGCAGTACTTC,CASSTRSGPSGEQYF
TRBD1,TRBV4-1,TRBJ2-2,.,TGCGCCAGCAGCCCTGGACAGGGCACCGGGGAGCTGTTTTTT,CASSPGQGTGELFF
TRBD1,TRBV13,TRBJ2-7,few,TGTGCCAGCAGCTCCCGACAGGGGAACCACGAGCAGTACTTC,CASSSRQGNHEQYF
.,TRBV15,TRBJ2-2,few,TGTGCCAACAGCCCCGATTATGGGACCGCCTCCTACACCGGGGAGCTGTTTTTT,CANSPDYGTASYTGELFF
TRBD1,TRBV7-9,TRBJ2-1,many,TGTGCCAGCAGCTTGGGACAGGGAAACAATGAGCAGTTCTTC,CASSLGQGNNEQFF
.,TRBV19,TRBJ2-5,.,TGTGCCAGTAGATTAGCGTGGGAAGAGACCCAGTACTTC,CASRLAWEETQYF
.,TRBV11-2,TRBJ2-2,few,TGTGCCAGCAGCTTCATCGGGAACACCGGGGAGCTGTTTTTT,CASSFIGNTGELFF
TRBD1,TRBV7-9,TRBJ2-3,few,TGTGCCAGCAGCCTAGTAGGGGGCGGCACAGATACGCAGTATTTT,CASSLVGGGTDTQYF
.,TRBV7-1,TRBJ2-2,.,TGTGCCAGTAGATTCACCGGGGAGCTGTTTTTT,CASRFTGELFF
.,TRBV6-5,TRBJ1-2,.,TGTGCCAGCAGTTATTCCCCTAACTATGGCTACACCTTC,CASSYSPNYGYTF
.,TRBV30,TRBJ1-1,few,TGTGCCTGGAGCTTCGCGCTGAACACTGAAGCTTTCTTT,CAWSFALNTEAFF